The 28 T cell receptor beta chains listed next were all sequenced from one sample in a study of beta chain features in type 1 diabetes. The sequenced template was cDNA made from the entire isolated RNA. Assay used: immunoSEQ multiplex PCR; TCRdb lists only in-frame clones, some missing. The sample consists of about 150,000 clones, approximately 12% of them appearing once. Sequenced input: central memory CD4+ T cells from blood. The receptors originated from a man younger than 35 in good health.

The J gene is TRBJ1-5, the V gene TRBV10-3, with 7 bases fitting TRBD1. The germline V gene encodes CDR1 ENHRY and CDR2 SYGVKD. V shed 6 bases and J 7 bases; nucleotides not matched to a gene: 6. CDR3 length: 13 residues. In nucleotides, the CDR3 is TGTGCCATCAGCCCGACAGGGACACAGCCCCAGCATTTT. Amino acid sequence: CAISPTGTQPQHF.

This clone occurred a few times. The rearrangement links TRBV27 to TRBJ2-5, with D perhaps matching TRBD2 (6 bases). The CDR3 loop spans 14 amino acids. Trimming took 11 bases from V and 5 from J, leaving 21 bases between them. Germline CDR1 reads MNHEY; CDR2 reads SMNVEV (reference sequence). The CDR3 loop reads CAGGYRREWETQYF. In nucleotides, the CDR3 is TGTGCCGGTGGCTATAGGAGGGAATGGGAGACCCAGTACTTC.

The rearrangement joins TRBV7-2 to TRBJ2-1; 7 positions agree with TRBD1. Germline-derived CDR1 and CDR2 are SGHTA and FQGNSA. Trimming took 4 bases from V and 7 from J; bases not matched to a gene: 10. CDR3 size: 15 residues. The CDR3 here is CASSSNRGGRNEQFF. Here the CDR3 DNA reads TGTGCCAGCAGCTCTAACAGGGGCGGAAGGAATGAGCAGTTCTTC.

V and J are TRBV29-1 and TRBJ1-5; 7 bases match TRBD1. Germline values: CDR1 SQVTM, CDR2 ANQGSEA. CDR3 length: 13 amino acids. J lost 5 bases, V lost 6 bases, and 7 bases had no gene match. The CDR3 DNA is TGCAGCGTCGCGACAGGGAGGGATCAGCCCCAGCATTTT. Translating gives CSVATGRDQPQHF.

This clone showed up just a few times. The gene calls are TRBV6-1 and TRBJ1-5, with TRBD1 as a possible D gene (6 bases). CDR3 size: 12 residues. Germline V lookup: CDR1 MNHNS, CDR2 SASEGT. Trimming left V 6 bases short and J 7 bases short, with 10 bases between. CDR3: CASRDSIQPQHF. CDR3 in DNA: TGTGCCAGCAGGGACAGTATCCAGCCCCAGCATTTT.

The V call is TRBV5-8, the J call TRBJ2-7; D may be TRBD1 (6 bases). Trimming took off 1 base at V and 0 bases at J, with 11 bases between the two ends. The CDR3 contains 15 residues. Germline V lookup: CDR1 SGHTS, CDR2 YDEGEE. The CDR3 nucleotides read TGTGCCAGCAGCTTGAACAGGGCAATCTCCTACGAGCAGTACTTC. It yields the protein CASSLNRAISYEQYF.

This clone was detected many times. The chain couples TRBV4-3 to TRBJ2-3; 14 bases are a match to TRBD2. The CDR3 runs 20 residues. Per the germline V gene, CDR1 is LGHNA and CDR2 is YSLEER. V gave up 0 bases and J gave up 0 bases; unmatched junction bases: 8. CDR3 sequence: CASSQDLGTSGRSSTDTQYF. The CDR3 bases are TGCGCCAGCAGCCAAGATTTAGGGACTAGCGGGAGATCTAGCACAGATACGCAGTATTTT.

V is TRBV11-2 and J is TRBJ2-2; D gene uncertain. The CDR3 loop spans 14 amino acids. Germline lookup yields CDR1 SGHAT and CDR2 FQNNGV. The V gene lost 3 bases and the J gene lost 5 bases, with 10 bases spanning the gap. The CDR3 here is CASSFDDRTGELFF. Written as DNA, the CDR3 is TGTGCCAGCAGCTTCGACGATCGAACCGGGGAGCTGTTTTTT.

This rearrangement joins TRBV9 to TRBJ1-1; D not resolved. The V and J ends lost 4 bases and 0 bases respectively, with 13 bases between them. The CDR3 sequence is 15 residues long. CDR1 SGDLS and CDR2 YYNGEE come from the germline V gene. The CDR3 here is CASSPTRQMNTEAFF. The CDR3, as DNA: TGTGCCAGCAGCCCCACGAGGCAAATGAACACTGAAGCTTTCTTT.

V usage is TRBV7-2 and J usage is TRBJ1-1; TRBD1 aligns across 9 bases. The trim removed 6 bases at V and 1 base at J, leaving 3 bases unmatched. The CDR3 is made up of 14 amino acids. In germline, CDR1 is SGHTA, CDR2 FQGNSA. CDR3 sequence (DNA): TGTGCCAGCAGTTCGGGACAGGGGAACACTGAAGCTTTCTTT. This gives the protein CASSSGQGNTEAFF.

The CDR3 loop is CASSFSSARNEQFF. CDR3 in DNA: TGTGCCAGCAGCTTTTCCAGTGCTCGTAATGAGCAGTTCTTC. This chain joins TRBV7-3 and TRBJ2-1, with D hard to call. CDR1 is SGHTA, CDR2 FQGTGA, per germline. There are 14 residues in the CDR3. V was clipped by 3 bases and J by 7 bases, with 13 bases between them.

There are a few counts of this clone. The chain carries TRBV7-9 and TRBJ2-1, with D possibly matching TRBD1 (5 bases). The CDR3 has 13 residues. The V end lost 2 bases, the J end lost 5 bases, and 7 bases lay between the germline ends. Germline loops: CDR1 SEHNR, CDR2 FQNEAQ (reference sequence). The CDR3 loop reads CASSLQGNNEQFF. CDR3 bases: TGTGCCAGCAGCTTACAGGGAAACAATGAGCAGTTCTTC.

The chain recombines TRBV7-9 with TRBJ2-3, with D hard to call. V lost 3 bases and J lost 1, with 11 bases in between. CDR1 and CDR2 (germline): SEHNR, FQNEAQ (reference sequence). The CDR3 loop spans 15 amino acids. The CDR3 sequence: CASSFFGQGTDTQYF. For the CDR3, the DNA is TGTGCCAGCAGCTTCTTTGGGCAGGGCACAGATACGCAGTATTTT.

This clone was seen more than once but under ten times. The chain uses TRBV29-1 and TRBJ2-1; 7 bases are shared with TRBD1. The CDR3 sequence is 14 residues long. In germline, CDR1 is SQVTM, CDR2 ANQGSEA. V was pared by 4 bases and J by 3 bases, with 6 bases of the junction left unmatched. CDR3 coding DNA: TGCAGCGTTGCGGAAACAGGGGTCTACAATGAGCAGTTCTTC. Translating gives CSVAETGVYNEQFF.

This clone showed up just a few times. The V and J genes are TRBV5-6 and TRBJ2-1; no definite D call. Trimming cost V 0 bases and J 4 bases, with 17 bases left between them. Germline loops: CDR1 SGHDT, CDR2 YYEEEE. The CDR3 has 17 amino acids. The CDR3 DNA reads TGTGCCAGCAGCTTGGCCTTTGGGCAAAACTGGTACAATGAGCAGTTCTTC. Translating gives CASSLAFGQNWYNEQFF.

This clone was seen ten or more times. The V call is TRBV18, the J call TRBJ1-2; perhaps TRBD1 as D (6 bases). CDR1 KGHSH and CDR2 LQKENI come from the germline V gene. V gave up 2 bases and J gave up 8 bases, with 21 bases separating them. The CDR3 totals 16 residues. The CDR3 loop reads CASSPAVLNREAGYTF. In DNA form, the CDR3 reads TGTGCCAGCTCACCAGCAGTTTTAAACAGGGAGGCGGGCTACACCTTC.

The DNA for the CDR3 is TGTGCCAGCAGCTTACAAGGGCGCGGAAGGGACAATGAGCAGTTCTTC. Its translation: CASSLQGRGRDNEQFF. V and J are TRBV5-6 and TRBJ2-1; D gene uncertain. CDR3 size: 16 residues. The germline V gene encodes CDR1 SGHDT and CDR2 YYEEEE. Trimming pared 2 bases from V and 5 bases from J, leaving 17 bases between. The full variable domain, completed using reference TRBV5-6 and TRBJ2-1, is DAGVTQSPTHLIKTRGQQVTLRCSPKSGHDTVSWYQQALGQGPQFIFQYYEEEERQRGNFPDRFSGHQFPNYSSELNVNALLLGDSALYLCASSLQGRGRDNEQFFGPGTRLTVL.

This clone came up a few times. The rearrangement uses TRBV7-2 and TRBJ2-7, with TRBD1 matching 8 bases. The trim removed 5 bases at V and 6 bases at J, leaving 9 bases unmatched. Germline V lookup: CDR1 SGHTA, CDR2 FQGNSA. CDR3 length: 14 amino acids. In DNA form, the CDR3 reads TGTGCCAGCAGCCTCCCAGCAGGGGGCAGCGAGCAGTACTTC. Residues: CASSLPAGGSEQYF.

This clone was picked up a small number of times. V and J are TRBV5-1 and TRBJ2-1, with D tentatively TRBD2 (5 bases). Deletions cut 4 bases from V and 2 bases from J, with 13 bases between. The CDR3 totals 15 residues. CDR1 and CDR2 (germline): SGHRS, YFSETQ. Here the CDR3 DNA reads TGCGCCAGCAGCGAAGTAGCGCTTACCTACAATGAGCAGTTCTTC. Amino acid sequence: CASSEVALTYNEQFF.

This sequence joins TRBV30 and TRBJ1-2; no clear D. Trimming pared 0 bases from V and 4 bases from J, leaving 9 bases between. Germline V CDR1 and CDR2: GTSNPN, SVGIG (reference sequence). This CDR3 region has 13 residues. CDR3 coding DNA: TGTGCCTGGAGTGTGACCCGGGCCTATGGCTACACCTTC. This sequence encodes CAWSVTRAYGYTF.

The chain links TRBV9 to TRBJ1-3; D gene ambiguous. The CDR3 is made up of 15 amino acids. CDR1 SGDLS and CDR2 YYNGEE come from the germline V gene. Trimming pared 0 bases from V and 5 bases from J, leaving 12 bases between. DNA for the CDR3: TGTGCCAGCAGCGTAGATCCGGGTCCGAGAAACACCATATATTTT. Its protein product is CASSVDPGPRNTIYF. Together with reference TRBV9 and TRBJ1-3, the CDR3 gives the full variable domain: DSGVTQTPKHLITATGQRVTLRCSPRSGDLSVYWYQQSLDQGLQFLIQYYNGEERAKGNILERFSAQQFPDLHSELNLSSLELGDSALYFCASSVDPGPRNTIYFGEGSWLTVV.

This chain connects TRBV5-1 to TRBJ2-1; 7 positions match TRBD2. The CDR3 length is 15 residues. The V and J ends lost 1 base and 9 bases, in that order; junction bases with no gene match: 10. Germline CDR1 SGHRS, CDR2 YFSETQ. CDR3 nucleotide sequence: TGCGCCAGCAGCTTGTTGGATGGACTAGATAGTGAGCAGTTCTTC. This encodes CASSLLDGLDSEQFF. The variable domain in full, with the rest retrieved from reference TRBV5-1 and TRBJ2-1, is KAGVTQTPRYLIKTRGQQVTLSCSPISGHRSVSWYQQTPGQGLQFLFEYFSETQRNKGNFPGRFSGRQFSNSRSEMNVSTLELGDSALYLCASSLLDGLDSEQFFGPGTRLTVL.

This clone was found a few times. The genes are TRBV7-3 and TRBJ2-7; 7 nucleotides agree with TRBD1. The ends lost 5 bases at V and 8 bases at J; junction bases unmatched: 12. The CDR3 length is 14 residues. The germline V gene has CDR1 SGHTA and CDR2 FQGTGA. The CDR3 loop is CASSPASGTAKQYF. CDR3 nucleotides: TGTGCCAGCAGCCCCGCCTCCGGGACAGCTAAGCAGTACTTC.

This clone was picked up a small number of times. This rearrangement joins TRBV7-3 to TRBJ2-1, with a weak D call TRBD2 (5 bases). The CDR3 consists of 15 residues. Germline V lookup: CDR1 SGHTA, CDR2 FQGTGA. V lost 1 base and J 4 bases, leaving 11 bases between the germline ends. In nucleotides, the CDR3 is TGTGCCAGCAGCTTAAGGCTAGCAGTATACAATGAGCAGTTCTTC. It is translated as CASSLRLAVYNEQFF.

The sample holds a few counts of this clone. The chain recombines TRBV29-1 with TRBJ2-3; D gene uncertain. The CDR3 has 14 residues. V was clipped by 5 bases and J by 1 base, with 13 bases between them. The germline V gene encodes CDR1 SQVTM and CDR2 ANQGSEA. The CDR3: CSVMGQLGTDTQYF. In nucleotides, the CDR3 is TGCAGCGTTATGGGTCAGTTGGGCACAGATACGCAGTATTTT.

This clone was counted between two and nine times. This sequence joins TRBV27 and TRBJ2-1; 9 bases match TRBD2. Trimming at V came to 7 bases and at J to 8 bases, leaving 9 bases not matched to a gene. In germline, CDR1 is MNHEY, CDR2 SMNVEV (reference sequence). CDR3 length: 14 amino acids. This CDR3 is CASTWRGGQDEQFF. The CDR3 bases are TGTGCCAGCACTTGGCGGGGGGGCCAGGATGAGCAGTTCTTC.

This clone was detected many times. The chain employs TRBV13 and TRBJ1-6; unclear D gene. V was pared by 5 bases and J by 12 bases, with 23 bases between. Per germline, CDR1 PRHDT and CDR2 FYEKMQ (reference sequence). The CDR3 has 16 amino acids. Written as DNA, the CDR3 is TGTGCCAGCAGCCCCAAAACGACTCCAACTGGATTACCCCTCCACTTT. This encodes CASSPKTTPTGLPLHF.

This rearrangement joins TRBV18 to TRBJ2-1; D unresolved. The CDR3 extends over 13 amino acids. Germline V gene data show CDR1 as KGHSH and CDR2 as LQKENI. V was clipped by 0 bases and J by 6 bases, with 6 bases between them. CDR3 coding DNA: TGTGCCAGCTCACCACCCGTGGTCAATGAGCAGTTCTTC. Its protein product is CASSPPVVNEQFF. The complete variable domain, with remaining parts taken from reference TRBV18 and TRBJ2-1, reads NAGVMQNPRHLVRRRGQEARLRCSPMKGHSHVYWYRQLPEEGLKFMVYLQKENIIDESGMPKERFSAEFPKEGPSILRIQQVVRGDSAAYFCASSPPVVNEQFFGPGTRLTVL.